This is a list of T cell receptor beta chains from one sample in a study of cytomegalovirus exposure and HLA in healthy donors. The protocol was immunoSEQ multiplex PCR, while the TCRdb copy is restricted to in-frame clones and leaves out a portion. The sample holds roughly 100,000 clones, roughly 95% seen once. Material for sequencing was PBMCs. The receptors derive from a woman between 18 and 29 years old in good health and CMV-seronegative. The CDR3 runs from the conserved cysteine through the conserved F or W. A D gene is named only where the DNA matches it firmly. Part of the rows lack a size; the others show once, few, many or a class for expanded clones.

d_gene	abundance	j_gene	v_gene	CDR3aa	CDR3nt
.	.	TRBJ2-7	TRBV7-6	CAPFPEQYF	TGTGCCCCCTTCCCCGAGCAGTACTTC
TRBD1	.	TRBJ2-1	TRBV2	CASRDRVFYNEQFF	TGTGCCAGCAGAGACAGGGTTTTCTACAATGAGCAGTTCTTC
.	.	TRBJ1-5	TRBV7-2	CASTPRQEGGNQPQHF	TGTGCCAGCACGCCCCGTCAGGAGGGTGGCAATCAGCCCCAGCATTTT
.	.	TRBJ1-2	TRBV6-1	CASSEHGLNYGYTF	TGTGCCAGCAGTGAACACGGACTTAACTATGGCTACACCTTC
TRBD2	.	TRBJ2-1	TRBV4-3	CASSQDLLAGGDNEQFF	TGCGCCAGCAGCCAAGATCTACTAGCGGGGGGGGACAATGAGCAGTTCTTC
TRBD2	.	TRBJ2-5	TRBV7-6	CASSLRTSEIQETQYF	TGTGCCAGCAGCTTACGGACTAGCGAGATACAAGAGACCCAGTACTTC
TRBD1	.	TRBJ1-5	TRBV11-3	CASSFGTGSNQPQHF	TGTGCCAGCAGCTTTGGGACAGGGTCGAATCAGCCCCAGCATTTT
TRBD1	.	TRBJ1-2	TRBV6-1	CASSAGTGSYTF	TGTGCCAGCAGTGCCGGGACAGGCAGCTACACCTTC
.	.	TRBJ2-7	TRBV29-1	CSVEVVDSYEQYF	TGCAGCGTTGAAGTCGTAGACTCCTACGAGCAGTACTTC
.	.	TRBJ2-7	TRBV5-4	CASSLDPAVSSYEQYF	TGTGCCAGCAGCTTGGACCCAGCGGTGAGCTCCTACGAGCAGTACTTC
.	.	TRBJ1-4	TRBV6-4	CASRPGRGRNEKLFF	TGTGCCAGCCGCCCTGGGAGGGGGAGGAATGAAAAACTGTTTTTT
TRBD1	.	TRBJ1-5	TRBV28	CATRQGGNQPQHF	TGTGCAACTAGGCAGGGGGGCAATCAGCCCCAGCATTTT
.	.	TRBJ1-2	TRBV5-6	CASSSLFPGMNGYTF	TGTGCCAGCAGCTCCTTATTCCCAGGGATGAATGGCTACACCTTC
TRBD2	.	TRBJ2-1	TRBV11-3	CASSSPRLAGEQFF	TGTGCCAGCAGCTCCCCCCGACTAGCAGGTGAGCAGTTCTTC
TRBD1	.	TRBJ1-2	TRBV6-5	CASSYGPGQSYGYTF	TGTGCCAGCAGTTACGGACCGGGACAGTCATATGGCTACACCTTC
.	.	TRBJ2-3	TRBV5-4	CASSLPGSGTDTQYF	TGTGCCAGCAGCTTGCCGGGGTCTGGCACAGATACGCAGTATTTT
TRBD1	.	TRBJ1-1	TRBV5-1	CASSLERARGQGAFF	TGCGCCAGCAGCCTGGAGCGGGCCAGGGGGCAGGGTGCTTTCTTT
.	.	TRBJ1-2	TRBV27	CASSGWSRGSSGGYTF	TGTGCCAGCAGCGGGTGGTCCCGGGGTTCTTCCGGGGGCTACACCTTC
.	.	TRBJ2-3	TRBV2	CASSGSLGAGDTQYF	TGTGCCAGCAGTGGGTCTTTGGGGGCGGGAGATACGCAGTATTTT
.	few	TRBJ1-1	TRBV2	CASSDSTVPNTEAFF	TGTGCCAGCAGTGATTCGACAGTCCCGAACACTGAAGCTTTCTTT
TRBD2	.	TRBJ2-7	TRBV6-5	CASRARTSDSYEQYF	TGTGCCAGCAGAGCGAGGACTAGCGACTCCTACGAGCAGTACTTC
.	.	TRBJ1-2	TRBV7-2	CASSPRRGGYTF	TGTGCCAGCAGCCCCCGGCGGGGGGGCTACACCTTC
.	.	TRBJ1-6	TRBV5-5	CASRLQQGAFNSPLHF	TGTGCCAGCAGGCTACAACAGGGTGCTTTTAATTCACCCCTCCACTTT
.	once	TRBJ2-7	TRBV10-3	CAISELLQGYEQYF	TGTGCCATCAGTGAGCTTCTACAGGGCTACGAGCAGTACTTC
.	.	TRBJ2-7	TRBV19	CASSTQGPSYEQYF	TGTGCCAGTAGTACCCAGGGTCCTTCCTACGAGCAGTACTTC
TRBD1	.	TRBJ2-7	TRBV7-9	CASSQPGQGSYEQYF	TGTGCCAGCAGCCAACCGGGACAGGGGAGCTACGAGCAGTACTTC
.	once	TRBJ2-3	TRBV6-1	CASSETAGSDYTDTQYF	TGTGCCAGCAGTGAAACGGCGGGTTCAGACTACACAGATACGCAGTATTTT
.	.	TRBJ2-7	TRBV29-1	CSVNVFGGNYEQYF	TGCAGCGTTAACGTTTTCGGAGGAAACTACGAGCAGTACTTC
.	once	TRBJ2-6	TRBV7-9	CASSRGPSSGANVLTF	TGTGCCAGCAGCAGGGGCCCAAGCTCTGGGGCCAACGTCCTGACTTTC
.	.	TRBJ1-2	TRBV4-1	CASTLTVGSIDGYTF	TGCGCCAGCACGCTCACTGTCGGGTCAATCGATGGCTACACCTTC
.	.	TRBJ2-3	TRBV11-2	CASSRGAGPTDTQYF	TGTGCCAGCAGCAGGGGTGCGGGACCCACAGATACGCAGTATTTT
TRBD1	.	TRBJ1-1	TRBV7-9	CASSPQDRSNTEAFF	TGTGCCAGCAGCCCTCAGGACAGGTCGAACACTGAAGCTTTCTTT
TRBD1	.	TRBJ2-7	TRBV15	CATSRSGTGGFYYEQYF	TGTGCCACCAGCAGATCGGGGACAGGGGGCTTCTACTACGAGCAGTACTTC
.	.	TRBJ2-5	TRBV10-3	CAISETGFGETQYF	TGTGCCATCAGTGAGACAGGGTTTGGGGAGACCCAGTACTTC
.	.	TRBJ1-6	TRBV5-4	CASSLDRNLNSPLHF	TGTGCCAGCAGCTTGGACAGGAATCTTAATTCACCCCTCCACTTT
.	.	TRBJ2-3	TRBV10-1	CASSESGRGDTQYF	TGCGCCAGCAGTGAGTCGGGGCGGGGAGATACGCAGTATTTT
TRBD2	.	TRBJ2-5	TRBV9	CASSVTSGGVGDETQYF	TGTGCCAGCAGCGTAACTAGCGGGGGTGTGGGAGATGAGACCCAGTACTTC
.	few	TRBJ1-4	TRBV7-8	CASSLASTGGKLFF	TGTGCCAGCAGCTTAGCGAGTACGGGGGGAAAACTGTTTTTT